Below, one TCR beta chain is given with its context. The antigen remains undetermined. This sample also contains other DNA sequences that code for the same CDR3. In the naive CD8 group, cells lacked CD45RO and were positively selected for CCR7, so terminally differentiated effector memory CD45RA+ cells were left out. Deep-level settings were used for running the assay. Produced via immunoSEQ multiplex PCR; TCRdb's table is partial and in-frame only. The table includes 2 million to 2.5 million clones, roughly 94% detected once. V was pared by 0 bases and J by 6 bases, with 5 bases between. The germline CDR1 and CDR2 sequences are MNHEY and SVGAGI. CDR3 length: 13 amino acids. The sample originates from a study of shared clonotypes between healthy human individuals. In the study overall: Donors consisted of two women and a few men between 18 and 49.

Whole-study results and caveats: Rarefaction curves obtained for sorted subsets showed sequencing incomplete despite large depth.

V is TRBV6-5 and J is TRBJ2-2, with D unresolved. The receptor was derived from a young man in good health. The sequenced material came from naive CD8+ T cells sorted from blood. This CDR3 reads CASSYSVAGELFF. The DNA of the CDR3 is TGTGCCAGCAGTTACTCGGTCGCCGGGGAGCTGTTTTTT.